The 19 T cell receptor beta chains listed next were all sequenced from one sample in a study of metastatic and nonmetastatic thyroid tumors. Before thyroid surgery, none of the patients had received any treatment. TCRdb re-clonotyped the PCR reads via MiXCR. This sample has 37,000 or so clones, with about 16% found just once. The material sequenced was blood. These receptors were obtained from a female donor with papillary thyroid cancer or a benign thyroid nodule (not recorded which). Some clones in this sample may be carry-over from other donors' samples.

The table lists this clone with many counts. At one of its ends the junction is not consistent with the germline gene, which may arise from a read error. The chain carries TRBV11-2 and TRBJ1-1; D gene uncertain. The CDR3 contains 12 residues. Germline V lookup: CDR1 SGHAT, CDR2 FQNNGV. The CDR3 bases are TGTGCCAGCAGCTTAGCTTGGGATGAAACTTTCTTT. Residues: CASSLAWDETFF.

To note about this clone: One junction end does not reproduce the germline sequence, and a read error may be involved. This chain connects TRBV3-1 to TRBJ2-7, with 10 bases identical to TRBD2. Germline values: CDR1 LGHDT, CDR2 YNNKEL (reference sequence). This CDR3 region has 15 residues. As DNA, the CDR3 is TGTGCCAGCAGCCCACTAGCGGGGCTACTCTACCAGCAGTACTTC. Its translation: CASSPLAGLLYQQYF.

This clone was seen ten or more times. The chain couples TRBV19 to TRBJ2-1, with TRBD2 matching over 11 bases. The CDR3 sequence is 14 residues long. Unmatched junction bases numbered 3, after V lost 6 bases and J lost 5 bases. Germline V lookup: CDR1 LNHDA, CDR2 SQIVND (reference sequence). The CDR3, as DNA: TGTGCCAGTAGGTTAGCGGGGGGGGACAATGAGCAGTTCTTC. It codes for CASRLAGGDNEQFF. Filled out from reference TRBV19 and TRBJ2-1, the complete variable domain reads DGGITQSPKYLFRKEGQNVTLSCEQNLNHDAMYWYRQDPGQGLRLIYYSQIVNDFQKGDIAEGYSVSREKKESFPLTVTSAQKNPTAFYLCASRLAGGDNEQFFGPGTRLTVL.

This clone came up a few times. The rearrangement links TRBV7-2 to TRBJ1-1; the D is unclear. The CDR3 consists of 11 residues. Trimming left V 3 bases short and J 8 bases short, with 7 bases between. The germline V gene has CDR1 SGHTA and CDR2 FQGNSA. The CDR3 DNA is TGTGCCAGCAGCTTCCTCAGGGAAGCTTTCTTT. Translated, it gives CASSFLREAFF.

This clone was seen many times. This chain's CDR3 is CASSLRQLGAPLHF. CDR3 coding DNA: TGTGCCAGCAGTTTAAGACAGCTCGGCGCACCCCTCCACTTT. The chain is built from TRBV28 and TRBJ1-6; TRBD1 is a possible D gene (5 bases). The CDR3 is 14 amino acids. V was clipped by 2 bases and J by 11 bases, with 13 bases between them. Germline CDR1 MDHEN, CDR2 SYDVKM. Full variable domain (rest looked up from reference TRBV28 and TRBJ1-6): DVKVTQSSRYLVKRTGEKVFLECVQDMDHENMFWYRQDPGLGLRLIYFSYDVKMKEKGDIPEGYSVSREKKERFSLILESASTNQTSMYLCASSLRQLGAPLHFGNGTRLTVT.

J is TRBJ2-1 and V is TRBV27; 10 bases match TRBD2. The germline CDR1 and CDR2 sequences are MNHEY and SMNVEV (reference sequence). There are 14 residues in the CDR3. Trimming took 7 bases from V and 9 from J; bases not matched to a gene: 9. CDR3 in amino acids: CASTRTSGISEQFF. The CDR3 DNA follows: TGTGCCAGCACCAGGACTAGCGGTATCAGTGAGCAGTTCTTC.

This clone was observed many times. The J gene is TRBJ2-7, the V gene TRBV20-1, with D perhaps TRBD2 (7 bases). The germline gives CDR1 DFQATT, CDR2 SNEGSKA (reference sequence). The V gene lost 6 bases and the J gene lost 2 bases, with 20 bases spanning the gap. The CDR3 has 15 amino acids. The CDR3 reads CSAPRGGRGAYEQYF. The CDR3, as DNA: TGCAGTGCCCCAAGGGGGGGCCGGGGCGCCTACGAGCAGTACTTC.

This clone was observed at least ten times. Other nucleotide sequences in the sample specify the same CDR3. The V call is TRBV27, the J call TRBJ2-2; 8 bases map to TRBD2. Trimming removed 6 bases from V and 4 bases from J; junction bases left unmatched: 7. The CDR3 loop spans 15 amino acids. Looked up from germline, CDR1 is MNHEY and CDR2 is SMNVEV (reference sequence). CDR3 sequence reads: CASRAGTRRTGELFF. CDR3 coding DNA: TGTGCCAGCAGGGCCGGGACTAGACGCACCGGGGAGCTGTTTTTT.

The table lists this clone with many counts. V usage is TRBV6-9 and J usage is TRBJ2-5; tentatively, D is TRBD1 (6 bases). The ends were cut back, 0 bases at V and 4 bases at J, with 18 bases in the middle. CDR1 is MNHGY and CDR2 is SVAAGI in the germline V gene. CDR3 length: 17 amino acids. The CDR3 region has the DNA TGTGCCAGCAGTTATTCGATAGGTATGGGGGCGGGAGAGACCCAGTACTTC. It is translated as CASSYSIGMGAGETQYF.

This clone was recorded a few times. This sequence may be a read error, since a much larger clone differs from it by one base. V and J are TRBV6-1 and TRBJ2-3; the D gene is possibly TRBD2 (5 bases). The CDR3 runs to 12 residues. The germline gives CDR1 MNHNS, CDR2 SASEGT. The DNA for the CDR3 is TGTGCCATCCGGTCTGAGGGAGATACGCGGTATTTT. This translates into CAIRSEGDTRYF.

Remarks on this clone: Being one base from a much bigger clone, this may be a read error. This rearrangement joins TRBV5-5 to TRBJ1-4; D remains unclear. Germline V lookup: CDR1 SGHKS, CDR2 YYEKEE (reference sequence). The CDR3 sequence is 12 residues long. The CDR3 bases are TGTGCCAACAGCTTGTGGGGTGAAAAACTGTTTTTT. It yields the protein CANSLWGEKLFF. Full variable domain (outside the CDR3, taken from reference TRBV5-5 and TRBJ1-4): DAGVTQSPTHLIKTRGQQVTLRCSPISGHKSVSWYQQVLGQGPQFIFQYYEKEERGRGNFPDRFSARQFPNYSSELNVNALLLGDSALYLCANSLWGEKLFFGSGTQLSVL.

This clone was detected only a few times. The V and J genes are TRBV6-4 and TRBJ2-2; D remains unclear. This CDR3 region has 13 residues. Deletions cut 0 bases from V and 6 bases from J, with 5 bases between. Germline V gene data show CDR1 as MRHNA and CDR2 as SNTAGT. The CDR3 nucleotides read TGTGCCAGCAGTGACTCGGTCGCCGGGGAGCTGTTTTTT. As protein: CASSDSVAGELFF.

This clone came up many times. The genes are TRBV6-4 and TRBJ2-2, with D possibly being TRBD1 or TRBD2 (5 bases each). Germline V gives CDR1 MRHNA, CDR2 SNTAGT. The CDR3 loop spans 13 amino acids. With 3 bases removed from V and 6 bases from J, the gap between germline ends came to 8 bases. The CDR3: CASSEGDAGELFF. The CDR3 DNA sequence: TGTGCCAGCAGTGAAGGGGACGCCGGGGAGCTGTTTTTT.

This clone appeared many times. This sequence joins TRBV30 and TRBJ1-1; D might be TRBD1 (5 bases). The germline V gene has CDR1 GTSNPN and CDR2 SVGIG (reference sequence). Trimming shortened V by 0 bases and J by 1 base, and 12 bases separated the two germline ends. The CDR3 extends over 15 amino acids. CDR3 DNA: TGTGCCTGGAGTGTACTAAGGGGCAAGAACACTGAAGCTTTCTTT. This encodes CAWSVLRGKNTEAFF.

Details on this clone: This may be a read error, as it is one base from a much larger clone. Written as DNA, the CDR3 is TGTGTCAGCAGTGACTTCGTGGAGCTGTTTTTT. Translated, it gives CVSSDFVELFF. This rearrangement joins TRBV6-1 to TRBJ2-2; D is ambiguous. The length of the CDR3 is 11 residues. Looked up from germline, CDR1 is MNHNS and CDR2 is SASEGT.

The sample holds many counts of this clone. The chain employs TRBV24-1 and TRBJ1-2; tentatively, D is TRBD1 (6 bases). This CDR3 spans 13 amino acids. CDR1 and CDR2 from the germline V gene are KGHDR and SFDVKD. The V end was cut by 1 base, the J end by 8 bases, with 10 bases between. The CDR3 region is CATSDFGGGGYTF. Written as DNA, the CDR3 is TGTGCCACCAGTGATTTTGGGGGCGGCGGCTACACCTTC.

In its sample, this clone was seen a few times. Lacking the conserved final phenylalanine or tryptophan, this CDR3 likely reflects a read error. The chain combines TRBV6-5 with TRBJ2-1, with no clear D. Looked up from germline, CDR1 is MNHEY and CDR2 is SVGAGI. CDR3 length: 13 residues. V gave up 6 bases and J gave up 6 bases, with 12 bases separating them. The CDR3 DNA follows: TGTGCCAGCAGCGGGTGGGCGAGCAATGAGCAGTTCCTC. Translating gives CASSGWASNEQFL.

This clone was seen ten or more times. V is TRBV5-4 and J is TRBJ2-6; D possibly uses TRBD1 or TRBD2 (5 bases each). Germline V gene lookup returns CDR1 SGHNT and CDR2 YYREEE (reference sequence). The CDR3 runs to 15 residues. V dropped 0 bases and J dropped 4 bases, with 8 bases sitting between them. As DNA, the CDR3 is TGTGCCAGCAGCTTGGGTGGGACCGGGGCCAACGTCCTGACTTTC. Translated: CASSLGGTGANVLTF.

This clone was seen repeatedly, ten times or more. The rearrangement links TRBV3-1 to TRBJ2-1; 7 nucleotides align to TRBD1. V trimming: 4 bases; J trimming: 5 bases; junction bases outside the gene matches: 5. The length of the CDR3 is 14 residues. In germline, CDR1 is LGHDT, CDR2 YNNKEL (reference sequence). CDR3 in amino acids: CASSRTGQNNEQFF. In DNA form, the CDR3 reads TGTGCCAGCAGCCGCACGGGACAGAACAATGAGCAGTTCTTC.